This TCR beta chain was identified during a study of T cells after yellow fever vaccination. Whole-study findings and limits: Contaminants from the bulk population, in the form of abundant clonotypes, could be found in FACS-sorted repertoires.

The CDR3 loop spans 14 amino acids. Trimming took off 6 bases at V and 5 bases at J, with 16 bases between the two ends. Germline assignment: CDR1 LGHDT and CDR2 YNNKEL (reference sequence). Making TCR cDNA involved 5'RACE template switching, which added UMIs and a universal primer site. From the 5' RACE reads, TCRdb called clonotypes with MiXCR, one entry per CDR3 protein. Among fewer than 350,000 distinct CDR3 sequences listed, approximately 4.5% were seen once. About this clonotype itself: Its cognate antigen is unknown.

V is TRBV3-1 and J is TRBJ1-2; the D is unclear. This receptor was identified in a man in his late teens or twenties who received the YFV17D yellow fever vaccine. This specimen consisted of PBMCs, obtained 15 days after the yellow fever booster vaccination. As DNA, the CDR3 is TGTGCCAGCAGTAAACCTGGTGAGCAATATGGCTACACCTTC. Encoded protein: CASSKPGEQYGYTF.